The clone carrying this T cell receptor beta chain was picked up one time. What it recognizes is unknown. This record comes from a study of cytomegalovirus exposure and HLA in healthy donors. Overall study findings and caveats: Accurate HLA-A and HLA-B prediction from TCR beta sequences was reported for most subjects.

This CDR3 region has 14 residues. Trimming shortened V by 3 bases and J by 11 bases, and 17 bases separated the two germline ends. Germline loops: CDR1 MNHEY, CDR2 SMNVEV (reference sequence). 13 Jbeta primers and 60 Vbeta primers were used for the PCR. The method was immunoSEQ multiplex PCR; TCRdb's version includes in-frame clones alone and lacks a portion of them. The data contain some 150,000 clones, just over 75% of them seen just once; the ten biggest clones take up 2% to 2.5%. The sequence was obtained from a woman aged 25 to 39 in good health and CMV-seropositive. The rearrangement links TRBV27 to TRBJ2-1; a possible D gene is TRBD1 (5 bases). The sequencing sample was made of PBMCs. Here the CDR3 reads CASSFRPKDKKQFF. The CDR3 DNA follows: TGTGCCAGCAGTTTCCGTCCCAAGGACAAGAAGCAGTTCTTC.